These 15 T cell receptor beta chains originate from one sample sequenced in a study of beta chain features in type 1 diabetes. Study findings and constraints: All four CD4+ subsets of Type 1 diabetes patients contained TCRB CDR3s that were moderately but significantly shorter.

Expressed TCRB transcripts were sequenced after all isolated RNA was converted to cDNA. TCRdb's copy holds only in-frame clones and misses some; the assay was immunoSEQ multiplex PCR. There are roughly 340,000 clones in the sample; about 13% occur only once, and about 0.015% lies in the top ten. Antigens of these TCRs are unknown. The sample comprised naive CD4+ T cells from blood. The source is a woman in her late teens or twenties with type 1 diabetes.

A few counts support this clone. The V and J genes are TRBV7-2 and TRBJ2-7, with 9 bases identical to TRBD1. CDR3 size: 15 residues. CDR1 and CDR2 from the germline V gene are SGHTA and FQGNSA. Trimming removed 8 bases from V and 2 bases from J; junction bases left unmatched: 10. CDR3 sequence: CASGFRTGATYEQYF. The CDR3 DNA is TGTGCCAGCGGATTCCGGACAGGGGCTACCTACGAGCAGTACTTC.

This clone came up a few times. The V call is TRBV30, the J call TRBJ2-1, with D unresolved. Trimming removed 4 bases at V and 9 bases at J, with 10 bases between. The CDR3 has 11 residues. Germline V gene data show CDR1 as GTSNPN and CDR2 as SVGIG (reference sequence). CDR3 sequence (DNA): TGTGCCTGGAAAGTGTTCGGTGAGCAGTTCTTC. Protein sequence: CAWKVFGEQFF.

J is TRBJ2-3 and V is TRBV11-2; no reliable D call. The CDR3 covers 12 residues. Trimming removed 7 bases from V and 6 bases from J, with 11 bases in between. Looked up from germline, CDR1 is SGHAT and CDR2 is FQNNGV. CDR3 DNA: TGTGCCAGCAAGAAAGAGTCGGATACGCAGTATTTT. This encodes CASKKESDTQYF.

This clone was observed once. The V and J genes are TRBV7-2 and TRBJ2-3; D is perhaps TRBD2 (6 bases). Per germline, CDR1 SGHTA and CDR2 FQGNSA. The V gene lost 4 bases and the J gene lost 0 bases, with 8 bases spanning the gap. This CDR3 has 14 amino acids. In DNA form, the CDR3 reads TGTGCCAGCAGCTGGAGGGGTAGCACAGATACGCAGTATTTT. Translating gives CASSWRGSTDTQYF. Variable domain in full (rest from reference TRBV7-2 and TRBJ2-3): GAGVSQSPSNKVTEKGKDVELRCDPISGHTALYWYRQSLGQGLEFLIYFQGNSAPDKSGLPSDRFSAERTGGSVSTLTIQRTQQEDSAVYLCASSWRGSTDTQYFGPGTRLTVL.

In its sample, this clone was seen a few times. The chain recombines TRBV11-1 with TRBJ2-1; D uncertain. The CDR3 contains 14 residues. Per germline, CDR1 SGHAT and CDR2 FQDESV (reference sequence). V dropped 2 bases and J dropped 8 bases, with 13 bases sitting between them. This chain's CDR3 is CASSLINSRDEQFF. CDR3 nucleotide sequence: TGTGCCAGCAGCTTAATTAACTCGCGCGATGAGCAGTTCTTC.

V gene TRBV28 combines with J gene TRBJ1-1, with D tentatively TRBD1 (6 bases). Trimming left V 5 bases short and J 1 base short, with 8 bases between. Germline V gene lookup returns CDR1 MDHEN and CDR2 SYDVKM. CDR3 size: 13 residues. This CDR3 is CASSRTANTEAFF. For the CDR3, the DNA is TGTGCCAGCAGTCGGACAGCGAACACTGAAGCTTTCTTT.

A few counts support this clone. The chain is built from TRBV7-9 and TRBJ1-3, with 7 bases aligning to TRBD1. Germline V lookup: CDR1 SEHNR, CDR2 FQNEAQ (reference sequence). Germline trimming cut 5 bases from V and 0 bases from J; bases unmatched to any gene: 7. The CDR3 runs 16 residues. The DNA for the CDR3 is TGTGCCAGCAGCCCCGGGACAGCGAGCTCTGGAAACACCATATATTTT. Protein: CASSPGTASSGNTIYF.

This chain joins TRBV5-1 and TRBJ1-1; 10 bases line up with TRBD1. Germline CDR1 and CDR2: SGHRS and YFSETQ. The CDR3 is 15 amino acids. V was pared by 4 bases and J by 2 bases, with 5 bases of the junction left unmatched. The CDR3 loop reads CASSAWTGGNTEAFF. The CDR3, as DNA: TGCGCCAGCAGCGCGTGGACAGGGGGAAACACTGAAGCTTTCTTT.

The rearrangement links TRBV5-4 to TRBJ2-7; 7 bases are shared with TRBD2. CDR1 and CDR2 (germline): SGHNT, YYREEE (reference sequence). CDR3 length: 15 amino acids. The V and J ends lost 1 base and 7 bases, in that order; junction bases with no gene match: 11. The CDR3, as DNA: TGTGCCAGCAGCTTGTATATTGGGAGAGCGGGGGAGCAGTACTTC. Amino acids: CASSLYIGRAGEQYF.

DNA of the CDR3: TGCAGCGTAAACACAGCGGGAGGGTCAGATACGCAGTATTTT. Its protein product is CSVNTAGGSDTQYF. The chain is built from TRBV29-1 and TRBJ2-3; 10 bases fit TRBD2. Germline loops: CDR1 SQVTM, CDR2 ANQGSEA. The ends lost 6 bases at V and 4 bases at J; junction bases unmatched: 7. The CDR3 runs to 14 residues.

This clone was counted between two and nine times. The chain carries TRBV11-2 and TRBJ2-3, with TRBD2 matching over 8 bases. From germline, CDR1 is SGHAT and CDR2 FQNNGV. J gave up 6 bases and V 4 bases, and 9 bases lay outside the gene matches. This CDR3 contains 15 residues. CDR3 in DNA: TGTGCCAGCAGCTCCCGGGGGGGGCAGGAGGATACGCAGTATTTT. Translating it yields CASSSRGGQEDTQYF.

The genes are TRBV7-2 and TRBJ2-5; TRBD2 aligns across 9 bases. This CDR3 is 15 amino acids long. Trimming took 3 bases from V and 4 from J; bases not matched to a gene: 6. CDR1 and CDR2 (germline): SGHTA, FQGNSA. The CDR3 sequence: CASSFSGSAIETQYF. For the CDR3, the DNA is TGTGCCAGCAGCTTTAGCGGGAGTGCGATAGAGACCCAGTACTTC.

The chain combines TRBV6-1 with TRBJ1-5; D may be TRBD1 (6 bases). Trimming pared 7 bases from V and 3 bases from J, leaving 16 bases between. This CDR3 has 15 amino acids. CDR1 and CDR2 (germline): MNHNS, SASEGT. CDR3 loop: CASNLGQGNNQPQHF. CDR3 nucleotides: TGTGCCAGCAATTTGGGGCAGGGGAACAATCAGCCCCAGCATTTT.

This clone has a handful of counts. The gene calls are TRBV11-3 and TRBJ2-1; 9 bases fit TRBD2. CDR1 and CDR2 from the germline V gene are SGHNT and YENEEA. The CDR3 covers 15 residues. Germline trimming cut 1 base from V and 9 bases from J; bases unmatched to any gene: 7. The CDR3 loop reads CASSLVAGVVGEQFF. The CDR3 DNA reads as TGTGCCAGCAGCTTAGTAGCGGGAGTGGTTGGTGAGCAGTTCTTC.

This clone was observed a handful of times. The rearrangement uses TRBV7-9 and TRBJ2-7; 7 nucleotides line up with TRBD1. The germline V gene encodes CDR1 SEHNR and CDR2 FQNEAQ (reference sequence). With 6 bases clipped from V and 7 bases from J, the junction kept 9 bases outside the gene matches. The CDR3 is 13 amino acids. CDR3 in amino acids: CASRVEGAEEQYF. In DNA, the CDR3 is TGTGCCAGCAGGGTTGAGGGGGCCGAGGAGCAGTACTTC.